A selection of T cell receptor beta chains follows, all from one sample in a study of cytomegalovirus exposure and HLA in healthy donors. The repertoire was sequenced with immunoSEQ multiplex PCR; TCRdb's copy has only in-frame clones and lacks some. The sample has approximately 160,000 clones, roughly 77% seen once. Sequencing was done on a sample of PBMCs. The origin of the receptors is a man between 18 and 29 years old in good health and CMV-seropositive. CDR3s include the opening cysteine and the closing phenylalanine or tryptophan. The D gene is left open where the match is weak. Rows may omit the clone size; those that give it use once, few, many or a size class.

few	TRBV18	-	TRBJ1-2	TGTGCCAGCTCCCCTGGGCGGGAAAACACCTTC	CASSPGRENTF
-	TRBV5-1	TRBD1	TRBJ1-1	TGCGCCAGCAGCTTGGCGGGCCCGGGACAGGGGTGGGGGAACACTGAAGCTTTCTTT	CASSLAGPGQGWGNTEAFF
once	TRBV28	TRBD1	TRBJ1-2	TGTGCCAGCAGTTTGGGGGGACAGGGGTATGGCTACACCTTC	CASSLGGQGYGYTF
-	TRBV28	TRBD1	TRBJ1-1	TGTGCCAGCAGGGGGACAGGTGGGGCCTTAAGGGAAGCTTTCTTT	CASRGTGGALREAFF
once	TRBV5-6	TRBD1	TRBJ1-2	TGTGCCAGCAGCGCCGACAGGGAACCTAACTATGGCTACACCTTC	CASSADREPNYGYTF
few	TRBV5-1	TRBD1	TRBJ1-6	TGCGCCAGCAGGACAGGGGGGGGAGAAAAGCCCCTCCACTTT	CASRTGGGEKPLHF
-	TRBV5-1	-	TRBJ1-5	TGCGCCAGCAGCTTACAAGGGGGGGGCAATCAGCCCCAGCATTTT	CASSLQGGGNQPQHF
few	TRBV4-1	-	TRBJ1-5	TGCGCCAGCAGCCAAGTTCACGGGGTTAATCAGCCCCAGCATTTT	CASSQVHGVNQPQHF
-	TRBV5-4	-	TRBJ1-2	TGTGCCAGCAGCACTACAGGGAACTATGGCTACACCTTC	CASSTTGNYGYTF
-	TRBV4-1	-	TRBJ2-5	TGCGCCAGCAGTCCTGGCCGGTGGGACAACCAAGAGACCCAGTACTTC	CASSPGRWDNQETQYF
-	TRBV18	TRBD2	TRBJ2-3	TGTGCCAGCTCACCCTCGAGCGGGGGGGGCACAGATACGCAGTATTTT	CASSPSSGGGTDTQYF
-	TRBV6-5	TRBD2	TRBJ2-1	TGTGCCAGCAGTTACTCCCTAGCGGGGGGTGAGCAGTTCTTC	CASSYSLAGGEQFF
-	TRBV21-1	-	TRBJ2-1	TGTGCCAGCAGCGCTCCCTCGACTAGCGGGAGTCCCGATGAGCAGTTCTTC	CASSAPSTSGSPDEQFF
few	TRBV7-9	TRBD1	TRBJ1-2	TGTGCCAGCAGCCCGACAGGGACGGGCTACACCTTC	CASSPTGTGYTF
-	TRBV6-6	TRBD1	TRBJ1-1	TGTGCCAGCAGCCAAGGACAGGCCAACACTGAAGCTTTCTTT	CASSQGQANTEAFF
-	TRBV28	-	TRBJ2-6	TGTGCCAGCAGTACGGGGGCGGGGGTCGACGTCCTGACTTTC	CASSTGAGVDVLTF
-	TRBV29-1	TRBD1	TRBJ1-2	TGCAGCGGGTGGACAGGGGGATCTGGCTACACCTTC	CSGWTGGSGYTF
-	TRBV15	TRBD2	TRBJ2-3	TGTGCCACCAGCAGAGATCTTCCAGCGGGGGGCATGGATACGCAGTATTTT	CATSRDLPAGGMDTQYF
-	TRBV28	-	TRBJ1-5	TGTGCCAGCAGTTTACGCGGGTCAAATCAGCCCCAGCATTTT	CASSLRGSNQPQHF
-	TRBV6-1	-	TRBJ1-3	TGTGCCAGCAGTGAATCGGCGGGCACTGGAAACACCATATATTTT	CASSESAGTGNTIYF
-	TRBV7-3	-	TRBJ1-1	TGTGCCAGCAGCCCCGGAGGTTTGGTTGAAGCTTTCTTT	CASSPGGLVEAFF
-	TRBV7-3	TRBD2	TRBJ2-1	TGTGCCAGCAGCCCCGGGGGGAGCTCCTACAATGAGCAGTTCTTC	CASSPGGSSYNEQFF
-	TRBV5-5	TRBD1	TRBJ2-2	TGTGCCAGCAGCCCCCGGGACAGGGGGCCTCGGGGGAACGCCGGGGAGCTGTTTTTT	CASSPRDRGPRGNAGELFF
-	TRBV11-2	-	TRBJ2-1	TGTGCCAGCAGCCTAGGATCTCCGGGTGAGCAGTTCTTC	CASSLGSPGEQFF
-	TRBV11-2	-	TRBJ2-3	TGTGCCAGCAGCTCTCTATCGGATACGCAGTATTTT	CASSSLSDTQYF